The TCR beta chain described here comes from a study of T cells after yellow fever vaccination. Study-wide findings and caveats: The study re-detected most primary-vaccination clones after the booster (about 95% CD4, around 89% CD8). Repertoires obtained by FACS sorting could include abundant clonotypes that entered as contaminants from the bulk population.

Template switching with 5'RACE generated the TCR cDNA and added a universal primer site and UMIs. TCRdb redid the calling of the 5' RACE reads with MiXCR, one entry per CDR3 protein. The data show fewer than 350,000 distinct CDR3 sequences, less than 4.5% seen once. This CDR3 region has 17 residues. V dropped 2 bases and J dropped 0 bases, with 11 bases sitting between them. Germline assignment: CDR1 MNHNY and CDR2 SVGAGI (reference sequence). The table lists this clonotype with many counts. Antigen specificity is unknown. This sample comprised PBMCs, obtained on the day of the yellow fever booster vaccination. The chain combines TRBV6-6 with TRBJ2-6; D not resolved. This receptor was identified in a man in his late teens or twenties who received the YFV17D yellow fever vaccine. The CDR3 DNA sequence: TGTGCCAGCAGTTACAAGGGCTTAGGCTCTGGGGCCAACGTCCTGACTTTC. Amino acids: CASSYKGLGSGANVLTF.